This T cell receptor beta chain emerged from a study of tumor and adjacent non-tumor tissue in lung cancer. The overall study: Patients comprised about a dozen adenocarcinoma, 2 squamous cell carcinoma and 1 small cell lung cancer. Aged roughly 31 to 80 years, patients included approximately 11 men and 4 or 5 women with stage I to III disease. Each sample yielded a few million productive TCRbeta reads on average. General study results and limits: Significantly higher TCR diversity was found in tumor than normal lung.

There are 15 residues in the CDR3. The germline V gene has CDR1 MNHNY and CDR2 SVGAGI (reference sequence). A note on this clonotype: As yet, its antigen is unknown. Its ends do not fully match the called genes, so a read error is possible.

The library came from three nested PCR rounds adapted from ARM-PCR protocols. TCRdb reprocessed the multiplex PCR reads with MiXCR, giving one entry per CDR3 protein. The sample lists under 250,000 distinct CDR3 sequences, 71% occurring once. The template was RNA from unsorted bulk tissue. The chain is built from TRBV6-6 and TRBJ1-1; no clear D. The clonotype was recovered from a man in his fifties or sixties with non-small cell lung cancer. The specimen was lung tumor tissue. The DNA of the CDR3 is TGTGCCAGCTGTTACTCGGAGATTATGAACACTGAAGCTTTCTTT. This encodes CASCYSEIMNTEAFF.